The source of this T cell receptor beta chain is a study of CD8+CD57+ T cells in acquired aplastic anemia. Study overall: Recorded DNA amounts for sorted CD4+ and CD8+ cells had an average of around 3.5 ug.

Whole-study findings and limits: Any difference that existed in CD8+ Simpson's diversity between patients and controls was not significant.

Details on this clonotype: Its antigen is currently unknown.

Trimming cost V 8 bases and J 2 bases; bases outside gene matches: 7. This CDR3 is built from 14 residues. The germline gives CDR1 SNHLY, CDR2 FYNNEI. The patients chosen for sequencing had shown expansion of CD8+CD57+ cells (detected by flow cytometry). Every patient was diagnosed with severe acquired aplastic anemia. Patients were treatment-naive when blood was sampled. It was genomic DNA that served as the template for profiling TCR beta VDJ and CDR3. TCRdb reprocessed the reads with MiXCR, giving one entry per CDR3 protein. The data contain fewer than 200,000 distinct CDR3 sequences, around 50% of them singletons.

The chain uses TRBV2 and TRBJ2-5; 8 nucleotides align to TRBD1. The sample consisted of sorted CD4+, CD8+, or CD8+CD57+ T cells (not recorded which) from PBMCs. This receptor was obtained from a human donor with aplastic anemia. The CDR3 region is CASRTGLQQETQYF. The CDR3 DNA reads as TGTGCCAGCCGGACAGGGCTACAGCAAGAGACCCAGTACTTC.